This TCR beta chain stems from a study of blood T cell repertoires in COVID-19. Study summary: COVID-19 samples, acute and convalescent, were from the United States, Italy and Spain.

CDR3 length: 11 residues. Trimming took off 6 bases at V and 7 bases at J, with 10 bases between the two ends. Germline V CDR1 and CDR2: DFQATT, SNEGSKA (reference sequence). Authors' data handling: Amplified reference gene primers provided the basis for estimating nucleated cell counts. Repertoires were generated with immunoSEQ multiplex PCR, while TCRdb's copy carries only in-frame clones and drops some. V and J calls and clone size are those listed in that table; D and trimming were worked out from the DNA. Among about 120,000 clones listed, approximately 78% were seen once. V is TRBV20-1 and J is TRBJ2-1; D call uncertain. The sequence derives from a man aged 65-85 years with acute or convalescent COVID-19. The sample taken for sequencing was peripheral blood. CDR3 bases: TGCAGTGCGTATGAGAGAAATGAGCAGTTCTTC. Its protein product is CSAYERNEQFF.